Listed below are T cell receptor beta chains from one sample, sequenced in a study of T cells in Graves' hyperthyroidism and ophthalmopathy. TCRdb passed the multiplex PCR reads through MiXCR, listing each CDR3 protein once. Here the sample spans around 200,000 distinct CDR3 sequences, around 15% being singletons. Sequencing used blood. These receptors were taken from a woman in her forties or fifties with Graves' hyperthyroidism. CDR3s include the opening cysteine and the closing phenylalanine or tryptophan. A D gene is named only where the DNA matches it firmly. Expanded clones are given a class, and other clones once, few, many or no size at all.

CDR3nt: TGCGCCAGCAGCCAAGAGTACAGGGTCTCCTACGAGCAGTACTTC
CDR3aa: CASSQEYRVSYEQYF
d_gene: NA
v_gene: TRBV4-3
abundance: many
j_gene: TRBJ2-7

CDR3nt: TGCAGTATCGACAGGGACACTGAAGCTTTCTTT
CDR3aa: CSIDRDTEAFF
d_gene: TRBD1
v_gene: TRBV20-1
abundance: many
j_gene: TRBJ1-1

CDR3nt: TGTGCCAGCAGCACAGGGCAATCCTCTGGAAACACCATATATTTT
CDR3aa: CASSTGQSSGNTIYF
d_gene: NA
v_gene: TRBV7-6
abundance: many
j_gene: TRBJ1-3

CDR3nt: TGTGCCACCAGCGCGACAGGTGCGAACACCGGGGAGCTGTTTTTT
CDR3aa: CATSATGANTGELFF
d_gene: NA
v_gene: TRBV24-1
abundance: many
j_gene: TRBJ2-2

CDR3nt: TGCGCCAGCAGCTTGGCCGGGACAGTCAACACTGAAGCTTTCTTT
CDR3aa: CASSLAGTVNTEAFF
d_gene: TRBD1
v_gene: TRBV5-1
abundance: NA
j_gene: TRBJ1-1

CDR3nt: TGCGCCAGCAGCCTCCGTCCCCAGGCGGACGGGGAGCTGTTTTTT
CDR3aa: CASSLRPQADGELFF
d_gene: NA
v_gene: TRBV5-1
abundance: many
j_gene: TRBJ2-2

CDR3nt: TGCGCCAGCAGCTTGGCCGAGGGTGTTGGGACCTACGAGCAGTACTTC
CDR3aa: CASSLAEGVGTYEQYF
d_gene: NA
v_gene: TRBV5-1
abundance: many
j_gene: TRBJ2-7

CDR3nt: TGTGCCACCAGCAGAGATAGGGGAGCGGGGGGGAGAGAGACCCAGTACTTC
CDR3aa: CATSRDRGAGGRETQYF
d_gene: TRBD2
v_gene: TRBV15
abundance: many
j_gene: TRBJ2-5

CDR3nt: TGTGCCGGCAGCGTAGATGAAGGAAACAATGAGCAGTTCTTC
CDR3aa: CAGSVDEGNNEQFF
d_gene: NA
v_gene: TRBV9
abundance: few
j_gene: TRBJ2-1

CDR3nt: TGTGCCAGCTCACCTGATCCGGAAGAGACCCAGTACTTC
CDR3aa: CASSPDPEETQYF
d_gene: NA
v_gene: TRBV18
abundance: NA
j_gene: TRBJ2-5

CDR3nt: TGTGCCAGCAGCTTAGAAATGACAGGGGCCTACGAGCAGTACTTC
CDR3aa: CASSLEMTGAYEQYF
d_gene: TRBD1
v_gene: TRBV11-2
abundance: many
j_gene: TRBJ2-7

CDR3nt: TGTGCCAGCAGAGGACAGGGAAACACCATATATTTT
CDR3aa: CASRGQGNTIYF
d_gene: NA
v_gene: TRBV7-9
abundance: many
j_gene: TRBJ1-3

CDR3nt: TGTGCCAGCAGCTCCTTTTTGGACAGGGAGGAGCTGTTTTTT
CDR3aa: CASSSFLDREELFF
d_gene: TRBD1
v_gene: TRBV11-2
abundance: many
j_gene: TRBJ2-2

CDR3nt: TGTGCCAGCAGTGACATCCCTAAATCACCCCTCCACTTT
CDR3aa: CASSDIPKSPLHF
d_gene: NA
v_gene: TRBV6-4
abundance: many
j_gene: TRBJ1-6

CDR3nt: TGTGCCAGCAGCTTGAAACAGGGGGCGGGGAACACTGAAGCTTTCTTT
CDR3aa: CASSLKQGAGNTEAFF
d_gene: TRBD1
v_gene: TRBV7-9
abundance: NA
j_gene: TRBJ1-1

CDR3nt: TGTGCCAGCAGCCGTACACTAGCTGGGATCTTCACCGGGGAGCTGTTTTTT
CDR3aa: CASSRTLAGIFTGELFF
d_gene: NA
v_gene: TRBV9
abundance: NA
j_gene: TRBJ2-2

CDR3nt: TGTGCCTTTCAGGGGACATACATGAACACTGAAGCTTTCTTT
CDR3aa: CAFQGTYMNTEAFF
d_gene: NA
v_gene: TRBV2
abundance: NA
j_gene: TRBJ1-1